This T cell receptor (beta chain) was recovered during a study of long-term antiretroviral therapy in people with HIV. Study context: The oldest samples precede the 2015 immediate-ART recommendation by about a decade. Whole-study results and caveats: Possibly under older ART regimens, blood was drawn between the mid-2000s and the late 2010s.

The United States was where all participants with HIV were treated. There were about 0.95-10 million cryopreserved PBMC in the samples before DNA extraction. As for this clone: Its antigen is unknown.

The V end was cut by 4 bases, the J end by 7 bases, with 17 bases between. CDR1 is SGHRS and CDR2 is YFSETQ in the germline V gene. This CDR3 is 14 amino acids long. Survey-level resolution applied to immunoSEQ assay v3.0. Here immunoSEQ multiplex PCR was the method, and the copy in TCRdb shows in-frame clones only, minus some. The sample holds over 40,000 clones, 94% seen once. Here the sequenced sample was unsorted PBMCs, taken around 9.2 years after starting antiretroviral therapy. This clonotype originated in a man aged 30-40 years with HIV. This chain uses TRBV5-1 with TRBJ1-1; a weak D match, TRBD1 (6 bases). CDR3 sequence (DNA): TGCGCCAGCAGCCCCAGACAGGAAGCGAGTGAAGCTTTCTTT. Its protein product is CASSPRQEASEAFF.